The count of the clone carrying this T cell receptor (beta chain) is one. Antigen specificity is unknown. The sample is drawn from a study of response to subunit inactivated influenza vaccine. MiXCR was run by TCRdb on the RT-PCR reads, yielding one entry per CDR3 protein. The sample lists about 800,000 distinct CDR3 sequences, approximately 21% seen once, with around 9.6% in the top ten. The CDR3 is 13 amino acids. Germline values: CDR1 SNHLY, CDR2 FYNNEI. V lost 0 bases and J 6 bases, leaving 7 bases between the germline ends. Study-wide results and limits: That few new T cells are recruited by each seasonal influenza vaccination was the authors' suggestion.

The chain is built from TRBV2 and TRBJ2-3; D is unclear. This TCR was sampled from a man in his fifties or sixties who received an inactivated influenza vaccine. This specimen consisted of PBMCs from blood, obtained around 5 days after vaccination. The CDR3 coding sequence is TGTGCCAGCAGTGAAGCTAACAAGGATACGCAGTATTTT. Amino acids: CASSEANKDTQYF.